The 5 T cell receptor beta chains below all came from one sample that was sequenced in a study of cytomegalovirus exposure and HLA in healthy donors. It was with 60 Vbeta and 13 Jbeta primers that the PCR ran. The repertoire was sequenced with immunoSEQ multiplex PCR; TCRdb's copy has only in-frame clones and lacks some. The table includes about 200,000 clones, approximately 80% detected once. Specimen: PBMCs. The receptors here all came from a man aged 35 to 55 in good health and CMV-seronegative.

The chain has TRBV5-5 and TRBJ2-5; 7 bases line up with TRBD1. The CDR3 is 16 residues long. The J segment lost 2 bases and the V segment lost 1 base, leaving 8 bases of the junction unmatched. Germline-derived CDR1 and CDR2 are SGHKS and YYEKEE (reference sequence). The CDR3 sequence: CASSLSTGTAQETQYF. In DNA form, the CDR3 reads TGTGCCAGCAGCTTGTCCACTGGGACAGCACAAGAGACCCAGTACTTC. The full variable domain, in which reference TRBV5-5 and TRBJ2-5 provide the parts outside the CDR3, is DAGVTQSPTHLIKTRGQQVTLRCSPISGHKSVSWYQQVLGQGPQFIFQYYEKEERGRGNFPDRFSARQFPNYSSELNVNALLLGDSALYLCASSLSTGTAQETQYFGPGTRLLVL.

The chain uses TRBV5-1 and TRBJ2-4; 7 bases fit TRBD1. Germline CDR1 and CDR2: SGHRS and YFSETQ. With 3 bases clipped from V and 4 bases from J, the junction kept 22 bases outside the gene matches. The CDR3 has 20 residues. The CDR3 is CASSSLPVGQETWAKNIQYF. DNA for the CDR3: TGCGCCAGCAGCTCGTTACCCGTCGGACAGGAGACTTGGGCAAAAAACATTCAGTACTTC.

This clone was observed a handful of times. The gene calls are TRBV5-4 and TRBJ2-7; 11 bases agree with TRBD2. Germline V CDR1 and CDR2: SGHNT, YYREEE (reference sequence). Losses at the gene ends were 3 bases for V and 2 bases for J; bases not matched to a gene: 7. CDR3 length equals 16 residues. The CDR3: CASSSILAGEPYEQYF. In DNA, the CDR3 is TGTGCCAGCAGCTCAATACTAGCGGGAGAACCCTACGAGCAGTACTTC.

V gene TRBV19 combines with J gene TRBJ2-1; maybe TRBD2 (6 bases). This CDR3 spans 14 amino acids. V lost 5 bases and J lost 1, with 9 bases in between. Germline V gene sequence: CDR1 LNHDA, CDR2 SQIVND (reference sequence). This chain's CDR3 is CASSAGISYNEQFF. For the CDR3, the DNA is TGTGCCAGTAGTGCGGGGATATCCTACAATGAGCAGTTCTTC.

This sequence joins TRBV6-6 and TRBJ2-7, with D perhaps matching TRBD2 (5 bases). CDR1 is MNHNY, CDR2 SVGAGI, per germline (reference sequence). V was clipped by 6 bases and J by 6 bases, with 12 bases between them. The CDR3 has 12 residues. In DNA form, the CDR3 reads TGTGCCAGCAGACTGGGAGATGGCGAGCAGTACTTC. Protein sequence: CASRLGDGEQYF.